The rows below give T cell receptor beta chains drawn from one sample of a study of cytomegalovirus exposure and HLA in healthy donors. Generated by immunoSEQ multiplex PCR, the TCRdb table keeps only in-frame clones and is missing some. The sample carries roughly 150,000 clones, 73% recorded once. Sequenced sample: PBMCs. The receptors derive from a woman between 18 and 30 years old in good health and CMV-seropositive. The CDR3 runs from the conserved cysteine through the conserved F or W. The D gene is left open where the match is weak. Expanded clones get a size class; other rows say once, few or many, or leave the size out.

d_call: TRBD2
j_call: TRBJ2-1
clone_size: -
v_call: TRBV13
cdr3_nt: TGTGCCAGCAGCTTCCTAGCGGGAGGGCCGAGTTTCAGCGAGCAGTTCTTC
cdr3_aa: CASSFLAGGPSFSEQFF

d_call: -
j_call: TRBJ1-2
clone_size: -
v_call: TRBV30
cdr3_nt: TGTGCCTGGACCCGGGGAGCCTATGGCTACACCTTC
cdr3_aa: CAWTRGAYGYTF

d_call: -
j_call: TRBJ2-6
clone_size: -
v_call: TRBV13
cdr3_nt: TGTGCCAGCAGCCCCCGCGGCGGTGGGGCCAACGTCCTGACTTTC
cdr3_aa: CASSPRGGGANVLTF

d_call: TRBD1
j_call: TRBJ1-1
clone_size: few
v_call: TRBV5-1
cdr3_nt: TGCGCCAGCACCTGGACAGGGGGCAACACTGAAGCTTTCTTT
cdr3_aa: CASTWTGGNTEAFF

d_call: -
j_call: TRBJ1-2
clone_size: -
v_call: TRBV29-1
cdr3_nt: TGCAGCGTTGGAGGGCTCAATGGCTACACCTTC
cdr3_aa: CSVGGLNGYTF

d_call: TRBD2
j_call: TRBJ2-2
clone_size: -
v_call: TRBV7-2
cdr3_nt: TGTGCCAGCAGCTTCTCCGGGGGGATGAACACCGGGGAGCTGTTTTTT
cdr3_aa: CASSFSGGMNTGELFF

d_call: -
j_call: TRBJ2-6
clone_size: -
v_call: TRBV30
cdr3_nt: TGTGCCTGGAGTGTACGGGAATCTGGGGCCAACGTCCTGACTTTC
cdr3_aa: CAWSVRESGANVLTF

d_call: -
j_call: TRBJ1-1
clone_size: -
v_call: TRBV7-8
cdr3_nt: TGTGCCAGCAGCTTTACAGGGACTGAAGCTTTCTTT
cdr3_aa: CASSFTGTEAFF

d_call: -
j_call: TRBJ1-4
clone_size: -
v_call: TRBV11-2
cdr3_nt: TGTGCCAGCAGGGCGACCCGGGCAACTAATGAAAAACTGTTTTTT
cdr3_aa: CASRATRATNEKLFF

d_call: TRBD2
j_call: TRBJ2-7
clone_size: -
v_call: TRBV6-1
cdr3_nt: TGTGCCAGCAGTGAAGAGAGCGGGGGGGCCTACGAGCAGTACTTC
cdr3_aa: CASSEESGGAYEQYF

d_call: TRBD1
j_call: TRBJ2-2
clone_size: -
v_call: TRBV29-1
cdr3_nt: TGCAGCGTTGGGGAAGGGGGCGTCGTAGGGGGCCCCACCGGGGAGCTGTTTTTT
cdr3_aa: CSVGEGGVVGGPTGELFF

d_call: -
j_call: TRBJ1-5
clone_size: -
v_call: TRBV25-1
cdr3_nt: TGTGCCAGCAGTCCAGGGGTGTACGGTCAGCCCCAGCATTTT
cdr3_aa: CASSPGVYGQPQHF

d_call: TRBD1
j_call: TRBJ1-6
clone_size: -
v_call: TRBV6-5
cdr3_nt: TGTGCCAGCAGTGCCGGGACAGGGGGACCTTCACCCCTCCACTTT
cdr3_aa: CASSAGTGGPSPLHF

d_call: -
j_call: TRBJ1-1
clone_size: -
v_call: TRBV11-1
cdr3_nt: TGTGCCAGCAGCTTATTTCGGGGGAACACTGAAGCTTTCTTT
cdr3_aa: CASSLFRGNTEAFF

d_call: TRBD1
j_call: TRBJ1-6
clone_size: -
v_call: TRBV5-1
cdr3_nt: TGCGCCAGCTCTTCTGGCCCTAGGACAGGTGATAATTCACCCCTCCACTTT
cdr3_aa: CASSSGPRTGDNSPLHF

d_call: -
j_call: TRBJ2-1
clone_size: -
v_call: TRBV6-5
cdr3_nt: TGTGCCAGCTCCCTCGGGTCGGCGAACAATGAGCAGTTCTTC
cdr3_aa: CASSLGSANNEQFF

d_call: TRBD1
j_call: TRBJ2-5
clone_size: few
v_call: TRBV2
cdr3_nt: TGTGCCAGCAGTGAAGCCAAATCCGGGACAGGGGTTCGCACCCAGTACTTC
cdr3_aa: CASSEAKSGTGVRTQYF

d_call: TRBD1
j_call: TRBJ2-7
clone_size: -
v_call: TRBV18
cdr3_nt: TGTGCCAGCTCACCACCGCCGACAGGGAATTCCTACGAGCAGTACTTC
cdr3_aa: CASSPPPTGNSYEQYF

d_call: TRBD1
j_call: TRBJ2-7
clone_size: -
v_call: TRBV11-2
cdr3_nt: TGTGCCAGCAGCTCCGACAGGGTCTCCTACGAGCAGTACTTC
cdr3_aa: CASSSDRVSYEQYF

d_call: -
j_call: TRBJ1-1
clone_size: once
v_call: TRBV30
cdr3_nt: TGTGCCTGGAGTGTACAAATGGGGCGCTCGAACACTGAAGCTTTCTTT
cdr3_aa: CAWSVQMGRSNTEAFF

d_call: TRBD1
j_call: TRBJ2-7
clone_size: -
v_call: TRBV9
cdr3_nt: TGTGCCAGCAGCGCGACAGGGAGCTCCTGCGAGCAGTACTTC
cdr3_aa: CASSATGSSCEQYF

d_call: -
j_call: TRBJ2-5
clone_size: -
v_call: TRBV10-3
cdr3_nt: TGTGCCATCAGTGAGTCGGCTCTTCAAGAGACCCAGTACTTC
cdr3_aa: CAISESALQETQYF

d_call: TRBD1
j_call: TRBJ2-7
clone_size: -
v_call: TRBV5-1
cdr3_nt: TGCGCCAGCAGCAGGGTGGGGACCCGGGACAGGGCTTACGAGCAGTACTTC
cdr3_aa: CASSRVGTRDRAYEQYF

d_call: -
j_call: TRBJ1-1
clone_size: large
v_call: TRBV13
cdr3_nt: TGTGCCAGCAGCTTAGACCCCTTAGAGGGTGGGGACACTGAAGCTTTCTTT
cdr3_aa: CASSLDPLEGGDTEAFF

d_call: -
j_call: TRBJ1-5
clone_size: -
v_call: TRBV30
cdr3_nt: TGTGCCTGGAGTGGGGTAGGCGGTCAGCCCCAGCATTTT
cdr3_aa: CAWSGVGGQPQHF

d_call: TRBD2
j_call: TRBJ2-3
clone_size: -
v_call: TRBV10-3
cdr3_nt: TGTGCCATGGCTAGCGGGGGGCTTAGTAATACGCAGTATTTT
cdr3_aa: CAMASGGLSNTQYF

d_call: TRBD1
j_call: TRBJ1-1
clone_size: -
v_call: TRBV18
cdr3_nt: TGTGCCAGCTCACCACCGTTGGCAGGGGGCATGGGTGACACTGAAGCTTTCTTT
cdr3_aa: CASSPPLAGGMGDTEAFF

d_call: TRBD1
j_call: TRBJ2-1
clone_size: -
v_call: TRBV19
cdr3_nt: TGTGCCAGTAGTAGAAGGACAGGGGAAAGGGGTTCTGAGCAGTTCTTC
cdr3_aa: CASSRRTGERGSEQFF

d_call: -
j_call: TRBJ2-2
clone_size: once
v_call: TRBV7-2
cdr3_nt: TGTGCCAGCAGCTTGGTACTCACTCGGACCGGGGAGCTGTTTTTT
cdr3_aa: CASSLVLTRTGELFF

d_call: -
j_call: TRBJ1-2
clone_size: -
v_call: TRBV18
cdr3_nt: TGTGCCAGCTCACCGGACATAAGAAGTAACTATGGCTACACCTTC
cdr3_aa: CASSPDIRSNYGYTF

d_call: -
j_call: TRBJ2-2
clone_size: -
v_call: TRBV29-1
cdr3_nt: TGCAGCGCTGTCCTCAAGGGGCGGTCGGGCACCGGGGAGCTGTTTTTT
cdr3_aa: CSAVLKGRSGTGELFF

d_call: -
j_call: TRBJ1-2
clone_size: once
v_call: TRBV9
cdr3_nt: TGTGCCAGACAAGCGGGTAGTATGAGATATGGCTACACCTTC
cdr3_aa: CARQAGSMRYGYTF

d_call: TRBD1
j_call: TRBJ1-1
clone_size: -
v_call: TRBV19
cdr3_nt: TGTGCCAGTAGTATCCACCTGAGCCAGGGGGCAAACACTGAAGCTTTCTTT
cdr3_aa: CASSIHLSQGANTEAFF

d_call: -
j_call: TRBJ1-2
clone_size: -
v_call: TRBV11-3
cdr3_nt: TGTGCCAACAGCCAGAGCGTAGGAAACTACGGCTACACCTTC
cdr3_aa: CANSQSVGNYGYTF

d_call: -
j_call: TRBJ1-1
clone_size: -
v_call: TRBV18
cdr3_nt: TGTGCCAGCTCACCACTGACGGTTGGGCAGATCAACACTGAAGCTTTCTTT
cdr3_aa: CASSPLTVGQINTEAFF

d_call: TRBD1
j_call: TRBJ2-7
clone_size: -
v_call: TRBV10-3
cdr3_nt: TGTGCCATCAGTGAGTCGACAGGGGGACCATACGAGCAGTACTTC
cdr3_aa: CAISESTGGPYEQYF

d_call: -
j_call: TRBJ1-4
clone_size: -
v_call: TRBV19
cdr3_nt: TGTGCCAGTAGTATAAGGGGAAACAATGAAAAACTGTTTTTT
cdr3_aa: CASSIRGNNEKLFF

d_call: -
j_call: TRBJ2-7
clone_size: -
v_call: TRBV5-5
cdr3_nt: TGTGCCAGCAGCTTGGTTACAGGGATATCCTACGAGCAGTACTTC
cdr3_aa: CASSLVTGISYEQYF

d_call: -
j_call: TRBJ2-2
clone_size: -
v_call: TRBV11-2
cdr3_nt: TGTGCCAGCAGCGAAAGACGACTAGTCGCCGGGGAGCTGTTTTTT
cdr3_aa: CASSERRLVAGELFF

d_call: TRBD2
j_call: TRBJ2-1
clone_size: -
v_call: TRBV11-2
cdr3_nt: TGTGCCAGCAGCTTACGGGGGGAAGGCAGTGGTGAGCAGTTCTTC
cdr3_aa: CASSLRGEGSGEQFF

d_call: TRBD2
j_call: TRBJ2-3
clone_size: -
v_call: TRBV5-4
cdr3_nt: TGTGCCAGCAGCGATCGGACTAGCGGGAGCACAGATACGCAGTATTTT
cdr3_aa: CASSDRTSGSTDTQYF

d_call: TRBD2
j_call: TRBJ2-2
clone_size: -
v_call: TRBV5-1
cdr3_nt: TGCGCCAGCAGCTTTCTAGCGGGATCGAACACCGGGGAGCTGTTTTTT
cdr3_aa: CASSFLAGSNTGELFF

d_call: TRBD2
j_call: TRBJ2-5
clone_size: -
v_call: TRBV5-1
cdr3_nt: TGCGCCAGCAGCGGAGGGTCGGCGGGGGGGCTTTTAGAGACCCAGTACTTC
cdr3_aa: CASSGGSAGGLLETQYF

d_call: -
j_call: TRBJ2-2
clone_size: once
v_call: TRBV5-4
cdr3_nt: TGTGCCAGCAGCTTGTCCCCCTTGGGAGCCGGGGAGCTGTTTTTT
cdr3_aa: CASSLSPLGAGELFF

d_call: -
j_call: TRBJ1-1
clone_size: -
v_call: TRBV6-5
cdr3_nt: TGTGCCAGCAGCCGACGGGTGAACACTGAAGCTTTCTTT
cdr3_aa: CASSRRVNTEAFF

d_call: -
j_call: TRBJ1-1
clone_size: -
v_call: TRBV11-2
cdr3_nt: TGTGCCAGCAGGATGCAGTTAAAAGACACTGAAGCTTTCTTT
cdr3_aa: CASRMQLKDTEAFF

d_call: -
j_call: TRBJ1-6
clone_size: -
v_call: TRBV5-1
cdr3_nt: TGCGCCAGCAGCTTGGGGGAGAGTAATTCACCCCTCCACTTT
cdr3_aa: CASSLGESNSPLHF

d_call: TRBD2
j_call: TRBJ2-3
clone_size: -
v_call: TRBV4-2
cdr3_nt: TGTGCCAGCAGCCAAGAAAAAGCGGGGGGCACAGATACGCAGTATTTT
cdr3_aa: CASSQEKAGGTDTQYF

d_call: -
j_call: TRBJ2-7
clone_size: -
v_call: TRBV5-1
cdr3_nt: TGCGCCAGCAGCTTGGAGACAGTCTACGAGCAGTACTTC
cdr3_aa: CASSLETVYEQYF

d_call: -
j_call: TRBJ2-3
clone_size: -
v_call: TRBV2
cdr3_nt: TGTGCCAGCAGTGAAGGTCAGGGGGAGGTTGGTACGCAGTATTTT
cdr3_aa: CASSEGQGEVGTQYF

d_call: -
j_call: TRBJ1-6
clone_size: -
v_call: TRBV7-9
cdr3_nt: TGTGCCAGCAGGAGGATTGACAATTCACCCCTCCACTTT
cdr3_aa: CASRRIDNSPLHF

d_call: TRBD1
j_call: TRBJ2-7
clone_size: -
v_call: TRBV5-6
cdr3_nt: TGTGCCAGCAGCTTGGCCCCGGGACAGGGATTCTCCTACGAGCAGTACTTC
cdr3_aa: CASSLAPGQGFSYEQYF

d_call: -
j_call: TRBJ1-5
clone_size: -
v_call: TRBV4-1
cdr3_nt: TGCGCCAGCAGCGGGTTCGAGGGAGGTCAGCCCCAGCATTTT
cdr3_aa: CASSGFEGGQPQHF